Listed here are 32 T cell receptor beta chains from one sample, sequenced in a study of cytomegalovirus exposure and HLA in healthy donors. Amplification used 60 Vbeta primers and 13 Jbeta primers. Sequencing was performed with immunoSEQ multiplex PCR; in TCRdb, only in-frame clones are kept and a portion is missing. In the table there are approximately 110,000 clones, over 15% of which are singletons. Sequenced material: PBMCs. All receptors come from a woman aged 18 to 35 in good health and CMV-seronegative.

This chain joins TRBV5-1 and TRBJ1-1; TRBD1 matches at 7 bases. CDR3 length equals 15 residues. Trimming cost V 5 bases and J 0 bases; bases outside gene matches: 7. Germline V CDR1 and CDR2: SGHRS, YFSETQ. This CDR3 reads CASRAKQGMNTEAFF. The CDR3 bases are TGCGCCAGCAGGGCTAAACAGGGGATGAACACTGAAGCTTTCTTT. The full variable domain, with the rest looked up from reference TRBV5-1 and TRBJ1-1, is KAGVTQTPRYLIKTRGQQVTLSCSPISGHRSVSWYQQTPGQGLQFLFEYFSETQRNKGNFPGRFSGRQFSNSRSEMNVSTLELGDSALYLCASRAKQGMNTEAFFGQGTRLTVV.

Only a few counts were recorded for this clone. This chain's CDR3 is CASSSGGLGTQYF. The CDR3 DNA follows: TGTGCCAGCAGTTCGGGTGGGTTGGGGACCCAGTACTTC. The chain carries TRBV27 and TRBJ2-5, with D unresolved. The CDR3 spans 13 residues. Germline V gene lookup returns CDR1 MNHEY and CDR2 SMNVEV (reference sequence). V gave up 4 bases and J gave up 7 bases, with 13 bases separating them.

This chain joins TRBV9 and TRBJ2-7; 9 bases match TRBD1. There are 15 residues in the CDR3. V lost 4 bases and J lost 2; bases outside the gene matches: 7. Germline V lookup: CDR1 SGDLS, CDR2 YYNGEE. CDR3 nucleotide sequence: TGTGCCAGCAGCCCCGGACAGGGGAGTCCCTACGAGCAGTACTTC. Translated: CASSPGQGSPYEQYF. The full variable domain, its missing parts supplied by reference TRBV9 and TRBJ2-7, is DSGVTQTPKHLITATGQRVTLRCSPRSGDLSVYWYQQSLDQGLQFLIQYYNGEERAKGNILERFSAQQFPDLHSELNLSSLELGDSALYFCASSPGQGSPYEQYFGPGTRLTVT.

There are a few counts of this clone. The rearrangement uses TRBV9 and TRBJ1-2, with 10 bases fitting TRBD1. The CDR3 has 13 residues. The germline CDR1 and CDR2 sequences are SGDLS and YYNGEE. The V segment lost 4 bases and the J segment 7 bases; nucleotides outside the gene matches: 4. The CDR3 is CASSIRQGAGYTF. For the CDR3, the DNA is TGTGCCAGCAGCATACGACAGGGGGCTGGCTACACCTTC.

This clone was seen a few times. The chain combines TRBV18 with TRBJ2-7; TRBD1 matches at 12 bases. J gave up 7 bases and V 6 bases, and 4 bases lay outside the gene matches. From germline, CDR1 is KGHSH and CDR2 LQKENI. The CDR3 consists of 13 residues. The CDR3 protein is CASSGDRGREQYF. CDR3 nucleotides: TGTGCCAGCTCCGGGGACAGGGGGCGTGAGCAGTACTTC.

This clone appeared a few times. This chain links TRBV5-1 with TRBJ2-7; 8 bases line up with TRBD1. The CDR3 spans 13 residues. From germline, CDR1 is SGHRS and CDR2 YFSETQ. The junction had 2 bases not matched to a gene; V was cut back by 3 bases and J by 3 bases. For the CDR3, the DNA is TGCGCCAGCAGCTGGGACAGGAACTACGAGCAGTACTTC. Translating gives CASSWDRNYEQYF.

The chain is built from TRBV11-2 and TRBJ2-3; 9 bases align to TRBD1. The germline CDR1 and CDR2 sequences are SGHAT and FQNNGV. The CDR3 covers 14 residues. V lost 3 bases, J lost 6 bases, and 4 bases stayed unmatched. The CDR3 region is CASSLTGGADTQYF. In DNA, the CDR3 is TGTGCCAGCAGCTTGACAGGGGGGGCGGATACGCAGTATTTT. The full variable domain, in which reference TRBV11-2 and TRBJ2-3 provide the parts outside the CDR3, is EAGVAQSPRYKIIEKRQSVAFWCNPISGHATLYWYQQILGQGPKLLIQFQNNGVVDDSQLPKDRFSAERLKGVDSTLKIQPAKLEDSAVYLCASSLTGGADTQYFGPGTRLTVL.

This clone was observed a handful of times. The chain uses TRBV7-9 and TRBJ2-1, with 7 nucleotides matching TRBD1. The V segment lost 0 bases and the J segment 4 bases; nucleotides outside the gene matches: 3. Looked up from germline, CDR1 is SEHNR and CDR2 is FQNEAQ (reference sequence). The CDR3 totals 15 residues. The CDR3 here is CASSLAGGMYNEQFF. For the CDR3, the DNA is TGTGCCAGCAGCTTAGCAGGGGGCATGTACAATGAGCAGTTCTTC.

V usage is TRBV5-1 and J usage is TRBJ1-1, with 7 bases fitting TRBD1. V shed 1 base and J 3 bases; nucleotides not matched to a gene: 3. The germline V gene encodes CDR1 SGHRS and CDR2 YFSETQ. The CDR3 extends over 14 amino acids. CDR3 protein: CASSLRGQDTEAFF. CDR3 nucleotide sequence: TGCGCCAGCAGCTTGCGTGGACAGGACACTGAAGCTTTCTTT.

This chain links TRBV6-1 with TRBJ2-1; 7 bases align to TRBD2. Per germline, CDR1 MNHNS and CDR2 SASEGT. Germline trimming cut 5 bases from V and 4 bases from J; bases unmatched to any gene: 2. The CDR3 contains 13 residues. The CDR3, as DNA: TGTGCCAGCAGTAGCGGGGCATACAATGAGCAGTTCTTC. Its protein is CASSSGAYNEQFF.

The rearrangement joins TRBV28 to TRBJ2-7; 8 bases fit TRBD1. Germline V lookup: CDR1 MDHEN, CDR2 SYDVKM. With 4 bases clipped from V and 2 bases from J, the junction kept 7 bases outside the gene matches. This CDR3 has 15 amino acids. The CDR3 nucleotides read TGTGCCAGCAGTTCCTCAGGGGGCCCACCCTACGAGCAGTACTTC. It codes for CASSSSGGPPYEQYF.

This clone was picked up a small number of times. This chain links TRBV5-4 with TRBJ1-2; TRBD1 aligns across 10 bases. The CDR3 loop spans 14 amino acids. V shed 3 bases, J shed 4 bases, and the junction held 3 bases outside the gene matches. The germline V gene encodes CDR1 SGHNT and CDR2 YYREEE (reference sequence). The chain's CDR3 is CASSSRDRGYGYTF. DNA of the CDR3: TGTGCCAGCAGCTCCCGGGACAGGGGCTATGGCTACACCTTC.

The chain joins TRBV7-9 to TRBJ1-1, with D hard to call. The CDR3 is 13 residues long. Trimming took off 10 bases at V and 3 bases at J, with 15 bases between the two ends. The germline gives CDR1 SEHNR, CDR2 FQNEAQ (reference sequence). The CDR3 DNA follows: TGTGCCAACCGTGACCCCCGGGACACTGAAGCTTTCTTT. Protein product: CANRDPRDTEAFF.

This clone has just a few counts. This sequence joins TRBV13 and TRBJ2-1, with a weak D call TRBD2 (6 bases). The length of the CDR3 is 15 residues. Germline lookup yields CDR1 PRHDT and CDR2 FYEKMQ (reference sequence). Trimming stripped 0 bases from V and 4 bases from J, with 10 bases between. The CDR3 loop is CASSLGLAVYNEQFF. CDR3 nucleotide sequence: TGTGCCAGCAGCTTAGGCTTAGCGGTATACAATGAGCAGTTCTTC.

J is TRBJ2-7 and V is TRBV5-6; possible D gene TRBD2, 5 bases. The CDR3 runs 13 residues. Germline CDR1 is SGHDT and CDR2 is YYEEEE. Trimming cost V 6 bases and J 12 bases, with 22 bases left between them. The CDR3 here is CASKQSGNQRRYF. CDR3 bases: TGTGCCAGCAAACAGTCGGGGAACCAACGCCGGTACTTC.

This clone occurred a few times. The V gene is TRBV7-6, the J gene TRBJ1-4; TRBD1 is a possible D gene (6 bases). The CDR3 has 17 amino acids. V shed 1 base and J shed 3 bases, with 15 bases lying between them. The germline CDR1 and CDR2 sequences are SGHVS and FNYEAQ. This chain's CDR3 is CASSLGLVGGSNEKLFF. The CDR3 nucleotides read TGTGCCAGCAGCTTAGGCCTCGTAGGGGGATCTAATGAAAAACTGTTTTTT.

This clone was counted a few times. This rearrangement joins TRBV7-3 to TRBJ2-3; TRBD2 agrees at 12 bases. V shed 0 bases, J shed 3 bases, and the junction held 7 bases outside the gene matches. The CDR3 is 18 amino acids. The V gene's germline CDR1 is SGHTA and CDR2 FQGTGA. The chain's CDR3 is CASSLTSLAGGRTDTQYF. CDR3 bases: TGTGCCAGCAGCTTAACGTCTCTAGCGGGGGGGCGGACAGATACGCAGTATTTT.

The sample holds a few counts of this clone. V usage is TRBV15 and J usage is TRBJ2-1, with 12 bases lining up with TRBD2. The junction had 8 bases not matched to a gene; V was cut back by 2 bases and J by 6 bases. The V gene's germline CDR1 is LNHNV and CDR2 YYDKDF (reference sequence). The CDR3 contains 17 residues. This CDR3 is CATSRSLTSGRGNEQFF. Here the CDR3 DNA reads TGTGCCACCAGCAGATCCCTGACTAGCGGGAGAGGCAATGAGCAGTTCTTC.

This rearrangement joins TRBV25-1 to TRBJ2-1, with TRBD2 matching 8 bases. The CDR3 covers 16 residues. Germline CDR1 and CDR2: MGHDK and SYGVNS. V lost 3 bases and J lost 1; bases outside the gene matches: 5. CDR3 loop: CASSEAGGGSYNEQFF. DNA of the CDR3: TGTGCCAGCAGTGAGGCGGGAGGAGGATCCTACAATGAGCAGTTCTTC.

This clone has more than one count but fewer than ten. This chain links TRBV18 with TRBJ1-3, with 9 positions matching TRBD1. This CDR3 region has 16 residues. V lost 2 bases, J lost 3 bases, and 5 bases stayed unmatched. The germline CDR1 and CDR2 sequences are KGHSH and LQKENI. Written as DNA, the CDR3 is TGTGCCAGCTCACCATCGACAGGGGGTGGTGGAAACACCATATATTTT. This gives the protein CASSPSTGGGGNTIYF.

The V gene is TRBV28, the J gene TRBJ1-2, with TRBD1 matching over 7 bases. Germline V gene sequence: CDR1 MDHEN, CDR2 SYDVKM. This CDR3 has 15 amino acids. V was pared by 6 bases and J by 4 bases, with 11 bases of the junction left unmatched. The CDR3 sequence: CASRAPGGKSYGYTF. The CDR3 nucleotides read TGTGCCAGCAGGGCCCCAGGGGGGAAGAGCTATGGCTACACCTTC.

A few counts support this clone. Written as DNA, the CDR3 is TGTGCCAGCAGTTATTCTAGCGGGGGGCAAGAGACCCAGTACTTC. Translation: CASSYSSGGQETQYF. V is TRBV6-5 and J is TRBJ2-5, with 11 bases aligning to TRBD2. Germline V lookup: CDR1 MNHEY, CDR2 SVGAGI. Trimming at V came to 3 bases and at J to 2 bases, leaving 2 bases not matched to a gene. The CDR3 loop spans 15 amino acids.

This clone has just a few counts. The DNA of the CDR3 is TGCAGCGTTGGCCAGACCGGGTCCAAGAACACTGAAGCTTTCTTT. Its translation is CSVGQTGSKNTEAFF. J is TRBJ1-1 and V is TRBV29-1; D is ambiguous. The CDR3 loop spans 15 amino acids. CDR1 and CDR2 (germline): SQVTM, ANQGSEA. V shed 4 bases and J shed 1 base, with 16 bases lying between them.

This clone was seen only a few times. This chain connects TRBV7-2 to TRBJ2-5, with 10 nucleotides matching TRBD2. Germline CDR1 reads SGHTA; CDR2 reads FQGNSA. The V gene end was trimmed by 5 bases and the J gene end by 0 bases; junction bases not matched to a gene: 6. This CDR3 is 16 amino acids long. CDR3 sequence: CASSQPSGGYQETQYF. The CDR3 DNA follows: TGTGCCAGCAGCCAGCCTAGCGGGGGTTACCAAGAGACCCAGTACTTC. The whole variable domain, remainder taken from reference TRBV7-2 and TRBJ2-5, is GAGVSQSPSNKVTEKGKDVELRCDPISGHTALYWYRQSLGQGLEFLIYFQGNSAPDKSGLPSDRFSAERTGGSVSTLTIQRTQQEDSAVYLCASSQPSGGYQETQYFGPGTRLLVL.

CDR3 region: CASSLGGRYTDTQYF. CDR3 DNA: TGCGCCAGCAGCTTGGGCGGGAGATACACAGATACGCAGTATTTT. This sequence joins TRBV5-1 and TRBJ2-3; TRBD2 matches at 7 bases. The CDR3 spans 15 residues. Trimming removed 0 bases from V and 2 bases from J; junction bases left unmatched: 3. Germline-derived CDR1 and CDR2 are SGHRS and YFSETQ.

The chain links TRBV27 to TRBJ2-1, with D tentatively TRBD1 (7 bases). This CDR3 has 14 residues. The germline CDR1 and CDR2 sequences are MNHEY and SMNVEV (reference sequence). Trimming shortened V by 7 bases and J by 4 bases, and 14 bases separated the two germline ends. The CDR3: CASTIGGQYNEQFF. CDR3 bases: TGTGCCAGCACCATCGGGGGACAGTACAATGAGCAGTTCTTC.

This clone turned up a few times. For the CDR3, the DNA is TGTGCCAGCAGTCCACAGGGCCGCCCCTACAATGAGCAGTTCTTC. Translating it yields CASSPQGRPYNEQFF. The chain carries TRBV25-1 and TRBJ2-1, with D possibly being TRBD1 (6 bases). In germline, CDR1 is MGHDK, CDR2 SYGVNS. V shed 5 bases and J shed 2 bases, with 13 bases lying between them. The CDR3 contains 15 residues.

This clone has more than one count but fewer than ten. The chain is built from TRBV29-1 and TRBJ2-7; D remains ambiguous. V was cut by 4 bases and J by 0 bases, with 10 bases left in between. This CDR3 has 13 residues. Germline V gene sequence: CDR1 SQVTM, CDR2 ANQGSEA. The CDR3 region is CSVAGGSSYEQYF. DNA of the CDR3: TGCAGCGTTGCTGGCGGTAGCTCCTACGAGCAGTACTTC.

The rearrangement uses TRBV11-2 and TRBJ2-1; D is possibly TRBD1 (5 bases). The V and J ends lost 1 base and 2 bases respectively, with 12 bases between them. Per germline, CDR1 SGHAT and CDR2 FQNNGV. This CDR3 has 16 residues. The CDR3 loop is CASSLARLGPYNEQFF. The CDR3 DNA is TGTGCCAGCAGCTTAGCCCGACTGGGGCCCTACAATGAGCAGTTCTTC.

The chain employs TRBV10-3 and TRBJ1-4, with D perhaps matching TRBD1 (5 bases). V lost 8 bases to trimming and J lost 7 bases, with 17 bases between them. This CDR3 contains 14 residues. From germline, CDR1 is ENHRY and CDR2 SYGVKD. As DNA, the CDR3 is TGTGCCATCCGCCCCGAGGTAAGGGGTGAAAAACTGTTTTTT. Translating it yields CAIRPEVRGEKLFF.

This clone was observed a handful of times. V and J are TRBV7-2 and TRBJ1-2; TRBD1 matches at 7 bases. The CDR3 consists of 12 residues. Germline V gene sequence: CDR1 SGHTA, CDR2 FQGNSA. V lost 5 bases and J lost 8; bases outside the gene matches: 5. In nucleotides, the CDR3 is TGTGCCAGCAGCCCGACAGGGAGCGGCTACACCTTC. Amino acids: CASSPTGSGYTF.

This clone was seen only a few times. The chain links TRBV30 to TRBJ1-5; D possibly corresponds to TRBD1 (6 bases). CDR3 size: 17 residues. Germline CDR1 and CDR2: GTSNPN and SVGIG (reference sequence). V was pared by 2 bases and J by 0 bases, with 17 bases between. The CDR3 coding sequence is TGTGCCTGGAGTATACAGCAAGGGGGATATAGCAATCAGCCCCAGCATTTT. It codes for CAWSIQQGGYSNQPQHF. The full variable domain, completed using reference TRBV30 and TRBJ1-5, is SQTIHQWPATLVQPVGSPLSLECTVEGTSNPNLYWYRQAAGRGLQLLFYSVGIGQISSEVPQNLSASRPQDRQFILSSKKLLLSDSGFYLCAWSIQQGGYSNQPQHFGDGTRLSIL.